One and the same sample provided the 22 T cell receptor beta chains below, sequenced in a study of T cells in Graves' hyperthyroidism and ophthalmopathy. Template material for amplifying TCR beta CDR3 regions consisted of RNA transcripts. The primer set for the first-round RT-PCR of the TCR CDR3 was HTBI. One entry per CDR3 protein results from TCRdb running MiXCR on the multiplex PCR reads. The data hold roughly 250,000 distinct CDR3 sequences, with more than 14% observed a single time. Sequencing used blood. The receptors shown here come from a woman in her forties with Graves' hyperthyroidism that later progressed to Graves' ophthalmopathy.

This chain joins TRBV24-1 and TRBJ2-3, with no clear D. The CDR3 runs to 15 residues. Germline lookup yields CDR1 KGHDR and CDR2 SFDVKD. Trimming stripped 1 base from V and 2 bases from J, with 9 bases between. Here the CDR3 reads CATSDLKGSTDTQYF. Here the CDR3 DNA reads TGTGCCACCAGTGATTTAAAAGGTTCCACAGATACGCAGTATTTT.

This rearrangement joins TRBV10-3 to TRBJ2-1; 11 nucleotides line up with TRBD2. The CDR3 runs to 13 residues. Trimming took 4 bases from V and 9 from J; bases not matched to a gene: 2. CDR1 ENHRY and CDR2 SYGVKD come from the germline V gene. The CDR3 is CAISASGRSEQFF. CDR3 DNA sequence: TGTGCCATCAGTGCTAGCGGGAGGAGTGAGCAGTTCTTC.

The sample holds many counts of this clonotype. The chain is built from TRBV6-1 and TRBJ1-5; maybe TRBD1 (5 bases). This CDR3 region has 14 residues. Germline assignment: CDR1 MNHNS and CDR2 SASEGT. Trimming removed 6 bases at V and 6 bases at J, with 15 bases between. The CDR3 reads CASRPDQGSQPQHF. DNA of the CDR3: TGTGCCAGCAGGCCCGATCAGGGTTCTCAGCCCCAGCATTTT.

Here the CDR3 reads CSASEGLDTEAFF. The CDR3, as DNA: TGCAGTGCTAGTGAGGGACTCGACACTGAAGCTTTCTTT. The chain is built from TRBV20-1 and TRBJ1-1; TRBD1 might be the D (5 bases). With 3 bases removed from V and 3 bases from J, the gap between germline ends came to 11 bases. CDR3 length equals 13 residues. CDR1 is DFQATT and CDR2 is SNEGSKA in the germline V gene (reference sequence).

The gene calls are TRBV11-2 and TRBJ2-5; 7 nucleotides line up with TRBD1. V dropped 2 bases and J dropped 3; count of bases not matched to a gene: 3. The CDR3 covers 14 residues. Germline V lookup: CDR1 SGHAT, CDR2 FQNNGV. The CDR3 DNA reads as TGTGCCAGCAGCTTAAGGGACAGAGAAGAGACCCAGTACTTC. Amino acid sequence: CASSLRDREETQYF.

The sample holds many counts of this clonotype. This chain connects TRBV7-9 to TRBJ2-3; D is possibly TRBD1 (6 bases). Germline CDR1 SEHNR, CDR2 FQNEAQ (reference sequence). The CDR3 runs to 15 residues. Trimming pared 7 bases from V and 7 bases from J, leaving 21 bases between. The CDR3 DNA sequence: TGTGCCAGCACCCAGAGGCAGGGGACGAGAAATACGCAGTATTTT. This codes for CASTQRQGTRNTQYF.

This clonotype showed up many times. This chain links TRBV28 with TRBJ2-6; possibly TRBD1 for D (6 bases). V was shortened by 9 bases and J by 0 bases, with 18 bases between the two germline ends. From germline, CDR1 is MDHEN and CDR2 SYDVKM. The CDR3 spans 17 residues. The CDR3 spells CASHPRGASSGANVLTF. In DNA form, the CDR3 reads TGTGCCAGTCATCCCAGGGGCGCGTCCTCTGGGGCCAACGTCCTGACTTTC. Full variable domain (missing parts from reference TRBV28 and TRBJ2-6): DVKVTQSSRYLVKRTGEKVFLECVQDMDHENMFWYRQDPGLGLRLIYFSYDVKMKEKGDIPEGYSVSREKKERFSLILESASTNQTSMYLCASHPRGASSGANVLTFGAGSRLTVL.

This clonotype was observed many times. The chain uses TRBV3-1 and TRBJ2-5; 13 bases are shared with TRBD2. This CDR3 contains 18 residues. With 1 base clipped from V and 4 bases from J, the junction kept 9 bases outside the gene matches. Germline CDR1 LGHDT, CDR2 YNNKEL (reference sequence). CDR3 sequence reads: CASSQGWTSGSAGETQYF. Written as DNA, the CDR3 is TGTGCCAGCAGCCAAGGTTGGACTAGCGGGAGTGCAGGAGAGACCCAGTACTTC.

Concerning this clonotype itself: A clone one base away is much larger, so this may be a read error. The CDR3 region is CASSQRGLGGRDEQFF. The CDR3 coding sequence is TGTGCCAGCAGCCAGAGGGGACTAGGGGGGCGGGATGAGCAGTTCTTC. V and J are TRBV14 and TRBJ2-1, with TRBD2 matching 8 bases. This CDR3 has 16 residues. Trimming removed 3 bases from V and 8 bases from J; junction bases left unmatched: 12. Looked up from germline, CDR1 is SGHDN and CDR2 is FVKESK.

This clonotype was counted at least ten times. This chain connects TRBV27 to TRBJ1-3; weak D call: TRBD1 (6 bases). The CDR3 is 14 amino acids. Germline V gene sequence: CDR1 MNHEY, CDR2 SMNVEV (reference sequence). Trimming stripped 6 bases from V and 0 bases from J, with 9 bases between. The DNA for the CDR3 is TGTGCCAGCAGACCGACAGGCTCTGGAAACACCATATATTTT. Translated, it gives CASRPTGSGNTIYF.

On this clonotype: A read error may produce the germline difference seen at one junction end. The gene calls are TRBV19 and TRBJ2-7; 14 bases match TRBD2. Germline CDR1 is LNHDA and CDR2 is SQIVND (reference sequence). This CDR3 is built from 18 residues. The CDR3 reads CASRIVHPGLAGVPEQYF. CDR3 nucleotides: TGTGCCAGTAGAATAGTTCACCCGGGACTAGCGGGAGTTCCGGAGCAGTACTTC.

V is TRBV19 and J is TRBJ2-7; D is unclear. TRBJ2-1 explains the end of the DNA better; the J call may be wrong. The CDR3 consists of 16 residues. CDR1 and CDR2 (germline): LNHDA, SQIVND (reference sequence). The CDR3 sequence is CASSIFGPSASYEQFF. DNA of the CDR3: TGTGCCAGTAGTATATTCGGCCCTTCCGCCTCCTACGAGCAGTTCTTC.

This clonotype was found many times. The chain recombines TRBV7-3 with TRBJ2-1; 16 positions agree with TRBD2. Germline CDR1 and CDR2: SGHTA and FQGTGA. V gave up 4 bases and J gave up 10 bases; unmatched junction bases: 1. CDR3 length: 14 residues. CDR3 nucleotide sequence: TGTGCCAGCAGCTCGGGACTAGCGGGAGGGGAGCAGTTCTTC. Translation gives CASSSGLAGGEQFF.

In this sample, this clonotype turned up many times. J is TRBJ2-7 and V is TRBV6-5; D is possibly TRBD2 (5 bases). V shed 0 bases and J shed 2 bases, with 11 bases lying between them. This CDR3 region has 15 residues. Germline-derived CDR1 and CDR2 are MNHEY and SVGAGI. The CDR3 DNA reads as TGTGCCAGCAGTTACTCCGGGCGGGCTACCTACGAGCAGTACTTC. Translating gives CASSYSGRATYEQYF.

This clonotype has just a few counts. The chain links TRBV3-1 to TRBJ2-3; D is tentatively TRBD1 or TRBD2 (5 bases each). The CDR3 is made up of 17 amino acids. CDR1 and CDR2 from the germline V gene are LGHDT and YNNKEL (reference sequence). V dropped 4 bases and J dropped 1 base, with 18 bases sitting between them. The CDR3 sequence: CASSLQIGGDRTDTQYF. In DNA, the CDR3 is TGTGCCAGCAGCCTCCAGATTGGGGGAGATCGCACAGATACGCAGTATTTT.

This clonotype has ten or more counts. V is TRBV10-3 and J is TRBJ2-3; 13 positions match TRBD2. CDR1 and CDR2 (germline): ENHRY, SYGVKD. This CDR3 spans 19 amino acids. The V segment lost 11 bases and the J segment 3 bases; nucleotides outside the gene matches: 20. This chain's CDR3 is CASRRRFSPLAGGTDTQYF. The CDR3 coding sequence is TGTGCCTCACGGAGAAGGTTCTCCCCACTAGCGGGAGGGACAGATACGCAGTATTTT.

There are many counts of this clonotype. CDR3 nucleotide sequence: TGTGCCAGCAGTTTATACTTAACGACAGAGCAGTTCTTC. Translating it yields CASSLYLTTEQFF. The chain carries TRBV27 and TRBJ2-1; D unclear. Per germline, CDR1 MNHEY and CDR2 SMNVEV (reference sequence). Trimming took off 1 base at V and 10 bases at J, with 11 bases between the two ends. The CDR3 contains 13 residues.

The table lists this clonotype with many counts. A junction boundary mismatches the germline segment, possibly from a read error. The V gene is TRBV7-9, the J gene TRBJ2-3, with TRBD2 identical over 9 bases. CDR1 and CDR2 from the germline V gene are SEHNR and FQNEAQ (reference sequence). The CDR3 runs to 14 residues. The DNA of the CDR3 is TGTGCCAGCAGCGTAGCGGGAGTGGCAGATACGCAGTATTTT. This codes for CASSVAGVADTQYF.

There are a few counts of this clonotype. The V and J genes are TRBV6-2 or TRBV6-3 and TRBJ2-5; 7 nucleotides align to TRBD2. The CDR3 has 13 amino acids. Per germline, CDR1 MNHEY and CDR2 SVGEGT. V shed 7 bases, J shed 4 bases, and the junction held 6 bases outside the gene matches. The CDR3 loop is CASMGGRGETQYF. The CDR3 DNA is TGTGCCAGCATGGGGGGGAGAGGAGAGACCCAGTACTTC.

This rearrangement joins TRBV20-1 to TRBJ2-7; D uncertain. This CDR3 has 12 amino acids. Trimming cost V 0 bases and J 5 bases, with 8 bases left between them. CDR1 and CDR2 from the germline V gene are DFQATT and SNEGSKA (reference sequence). The CDR3 protein is CSARDLGNEQYF. Written as DNA, the CDR3 is TGCAGTGCTAGAGATCTGGGAAACGAGCAGTACTTC.

In its sample, this clonotype was seen many times. The chain links TRBV18 to TRBJ2-3; D possibly corresponds to TRBD2 (5 bases). The germline V and J ends were trimmed by 6 bases and 6 bases, with 7 bases remaining between them. CDR1 KGHSH and CDR2 LQKENI come from the germline V gene. The CDR3 runs to 11 residues. CDR3 DNA: TGTGCCAGCTCCCGAGGGGATACGCAGTATTTT. Protein sequence: CASSRGDTQYF.

This clonotype was seen ten or more times. In DNA form, the CDR3 reads TGTGCCAGCAGTGGACAGGTCCAAGAGACCCAGTACTTC. Its protein product is CASSGQVQETQYF. The V gene is TRBV3-1, the J gene TRBJ2-5; 7 bases fit TRBD1. The CDR3 sequence is 13 residues long. Germline-derived CDR1 and CDR2 are LGHDT and YNNKEL (reference sequence). J was trimmed by 1 base and V by 6 bases; bases with no gene match: 2.